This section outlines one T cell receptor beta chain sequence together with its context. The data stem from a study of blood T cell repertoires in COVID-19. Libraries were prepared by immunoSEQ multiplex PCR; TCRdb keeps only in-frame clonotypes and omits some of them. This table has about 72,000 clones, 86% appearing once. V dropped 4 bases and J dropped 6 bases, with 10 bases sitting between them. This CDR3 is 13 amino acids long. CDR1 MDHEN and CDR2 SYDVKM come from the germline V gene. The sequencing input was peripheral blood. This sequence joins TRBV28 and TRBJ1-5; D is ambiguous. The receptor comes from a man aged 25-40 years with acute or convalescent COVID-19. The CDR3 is CASSYSSTQPQHF. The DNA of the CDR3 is TGTGCCAGCAGTTATAGCAGTACTCAGCCCCAGCATTTT.